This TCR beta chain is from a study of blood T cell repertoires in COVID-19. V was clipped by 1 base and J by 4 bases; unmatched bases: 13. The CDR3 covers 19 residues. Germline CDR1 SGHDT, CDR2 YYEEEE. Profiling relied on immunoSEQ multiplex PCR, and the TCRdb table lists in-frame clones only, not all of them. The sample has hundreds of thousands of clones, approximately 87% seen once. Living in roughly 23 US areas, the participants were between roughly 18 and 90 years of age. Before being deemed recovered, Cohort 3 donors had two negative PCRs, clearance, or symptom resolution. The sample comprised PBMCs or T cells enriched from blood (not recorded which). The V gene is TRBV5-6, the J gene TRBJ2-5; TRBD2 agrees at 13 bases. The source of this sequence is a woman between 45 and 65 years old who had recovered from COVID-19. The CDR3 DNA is TGTGCCAGCAGCTTGATAGACGGGACTAGCGGGGATTTGGGAGAGACCCAGTACTTC. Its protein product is CASSLIDGTSGDLGETQYF.